A single sample gave rise to the 3 T cell receptor beta chains below, sequenced in a study of cytotoxic CD8 clonotypes in ibrutinib-treated CLL. Using immunoSEQ multiplex PCR, the repertoire was profiled, and TCRdb retains in-frame clones only, with some absent. The sample lists 11,000 to 15,000 clones; about 55% were seen once. The material sequenced was PBMCs, taken at a roughly 22-month disease-progression time point, from a patient treated with ibrutinib. These receptors came from a human donor with chronic lymphocytic leukemia.

This chain joins TRBV4-1 and TRBJ2-2; D is uncertain. The length of the CDR3 is 16 residues. Trimming pared 1 base from V and 1 base from J, leaving 10 bases between. Per the germline V gene, CDR1 is MGHRA and CDR2 is YSYEKL. CDR3 nucleotides: TGCGCCAGCAGCCAAGCTTTGGCAGGGAACACCGGGGAGCTGTTTTTT. Its protein is CASSQALAGNTGELFF.

This sequence joins TRBV9 and TRBJ1-2, with 11 bases fitting TRBD1. The junction had 7 bases not matched to a gene; V was cut back by 4 bases and J by 5 bases. The CDR3 length is 15 residues. Germline CDR1 and CDR2: SGDLS and YYNGEE. This chain's CDR3 is CASSLWDRGGYGYTF. CDR3 bases: TGTGCCAGCAGCTTATGGGACAGGGGGGGTTATGGCTACACCTTC.

This clone was observed a few times. This chain connects TRBV5-6 to TRBJ1-5; D may be TRBD1 (5 bases). Trimming pared 4 bases from V and 7 bases from J, leaving 18 bases between. Germline V gives CDR1 SGHDT, CDR2 YYEEEE. There are 15 residues in the CDR3. This chain's CDR3 is CASSTGAGVYQPQHF. The CDR3 region has the DNA TGTGCCAGCAGCACGGGTGCGGGGGTGTACCAGCCCCAGCATTTT.